This T cell receptor (beta chain) was captured by sequencing in a study of cytomegalovirus exposure and HLA in healthy donors (TCRdb year 2017). Regarding the complete study: According to a later analysis, one platform produced both the 110 or so validation repertoires and the 670 or so repertoires of the first cohort. To predict cytomegalovirus infection status, the study combined high-throughput TCR immunosequencing, statistical association of individual TCRs with disease status, and machine learning. A separate validation cohort of about 110 different subjects was used in addition to the approximately 700-subject first cohort. The study was designed to test whether signatures of past pathogen exposure could be identified by cataloging public T cell receptors. Overall study results and their limits: Most TCR sequences were seen in very few donors, while some public TCRs were found in many individuals. The authors suggested that the approach could potentially be extended to other disease states and immunological phenotypes. A later analysis lacked HLA typing for the validation cohort, so it scored co-occurrence in that cohort across all 110 or so repertoires. Of the cluster scores, approximately 95% were above 0 in a later analysis, which found that TCRs clustered in the first cohort also tended to co-occur in the 130 or so validation repertoires. The classifier was reported to diagnose cytomegalovirus status with high specificity and sensitivity in both the original and validation cohorts. In the study, 150 to 200 TCR beta chains were listed as associated with cytomegalovirus. In vitro tests confirmed that a few of the cytomegalovirus-associated TCR beta chains recognize cytomegalovirus antigens.

Concerning this clone itself: This receptor's antigen is unknown. No base-level quality is on record; no much larger clone is a single base apart.

The junction shows trimming of 2 bases on V and 0 bases on J, plus 11 bases between the germline ends. According to the germline V gene, CDR1 reads SGHRS and CDR2 reads YFSETQ. The cysteine opens and the phenylalanine closes a CDR3 of 15 amino acids. CDR3 DNA only is kept here, 45 bases in frame from base 1. The donors belonged to the validation cohort of roughly 120 subjects, which was separate from the roughly 680-subject first cohort. The protocol used for the library was the immunoSEQ multiplex PCR assay. Concerning the study's data processing: A statistical classification framework was built for diagnosing cytomegalovirus status from the catalog of TCR beta chain sequences. TCRdb took this table from immuneACCESS and kept in-frame rearrangements with V and J called. Such tables lack part of the clones; where checked against another copy, unresolved V genes explain under half of the gap, and the rest is unexplained. The V and J calls and clone size were taken over from that table, and D and trimming were inferred from the DNA. The sample data list a few hundred thousand clones, and approximately 88% of these were observed just once. The ten biggest clones cover approximately 0.95% of the sample.

The rearranged segments are TRBV5-1 and TRBJ1-2, with no confident D gene call. The specimen was PBMCs. The receptor's source is a man in his thirties or forties in good health and CMV-seronegative. The nucleotide sequence is TGCGCCAGCAGCTTTGGGCGCTATTCTAACTATGGCTACACCTTC. This translates into CASSFGRYSNYGYTF.